These 3 T cell receptor beta chains were sequenced from one sample in a study of response to subunit inactivated influenza vaccine. Each CDR3 protein gets one entry after TCRdb re-called the RT-PCR reads with MiXCR. There are about 610,000 distinct CDR3 sequences in the sample; 11% to 15% occur only once, and 11% lies in the top ten. Source: PBMCs from blood, taken 12 days after vaccination. The receptor source for this set is a man between 45 and 60 years old who received an inactivated influenza vaccine.

This clonotype was found many times. The chain employs TRBV20-1 and TRBJ2-1; TRBD2 aligns across 13 bases. The V gene's germline CDR1 is DFQATT and CDR2 SNEGSKA (reference sequence). The CDR3 totals 15 residues. V was clipped by 0 bases and J by 7 bases; unmatched bases: 3. CDR3 sequence reads: CSARETSGRLNEQFF. For the CDR3, the DNA is TGCAGTGCTAGAGAGACTAGCGGGAGGCTTAATGAGCAGTTCTTC.

V gene TRBV29-1 combines with J gene TRBJ2-6; 10 bases agree with TRBD1. The CDR3 loop spans 16 amino acids. V was pared by 6 bases and J by 2 bases, with 7 bases of the junction left unmatched. Looked up from germline, CDR1 is SQVTM and CDR2 is ANQGSEA. DNA of the CDR3: TGCAGCGTGGCCGGACAGGGGGGAACTGGGGCCAACGTCCTGACTTTC. This translates into CSVAGQGGTGANVLTF.

This clonotype was recorded at least ten times. V and J are TRBV20-1 and TRBJ2-7; D is unresolved. The CDR3 runs 13 residues. Looked up from germline, CDR1 is DFQATT and CDR2 is SNEGSKA (reference sequence). With 1 base removed from V and 0 bases from J, the gap between germline ends came to 7 bases. CDR3 sequence (DNA): TGCAGTGCTAGAGCCTGGAGCTCCTACGAGCAGTACTTC. Its protein product is CSARAWSSYEQYF.